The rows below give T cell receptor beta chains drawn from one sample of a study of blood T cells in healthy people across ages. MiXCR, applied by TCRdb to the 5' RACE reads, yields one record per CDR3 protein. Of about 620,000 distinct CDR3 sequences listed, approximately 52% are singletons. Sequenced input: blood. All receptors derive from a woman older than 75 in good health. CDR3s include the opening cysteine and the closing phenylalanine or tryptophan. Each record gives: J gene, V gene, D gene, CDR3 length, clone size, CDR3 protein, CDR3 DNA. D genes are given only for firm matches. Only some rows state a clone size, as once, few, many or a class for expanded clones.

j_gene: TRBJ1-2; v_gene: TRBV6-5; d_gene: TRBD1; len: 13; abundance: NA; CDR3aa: CASRPRQGARYTF; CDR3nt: TGTGCCAGCAGACCGCGACAGGGGGCTCGCTACACCTTC
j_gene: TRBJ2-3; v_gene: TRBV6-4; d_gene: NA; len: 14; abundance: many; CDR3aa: CASSDKGGTDTQYF; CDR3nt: TGTGCCAGCAGTGATAAAGGTGGGACGGATACGCAGTATTTT
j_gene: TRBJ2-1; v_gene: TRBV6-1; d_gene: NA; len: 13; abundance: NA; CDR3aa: CAGMGLHYNEQFF; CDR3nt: TGTGCCGGCATGGGACTCCACTACAATGAGCAGTTCTTC
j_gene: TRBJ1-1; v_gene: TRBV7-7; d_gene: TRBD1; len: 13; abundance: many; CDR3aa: CASSLRQGAEAFF; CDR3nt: TGTGCTAGCAGCTTAAGACAGGGGGCTGAAGCTTTCTTT
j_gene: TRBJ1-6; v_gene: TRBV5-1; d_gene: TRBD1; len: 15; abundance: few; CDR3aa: CASSLGDSVYSPLHF; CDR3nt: TGCGCCAGCAGCTTGGGGGACAGCGTTTATTCACCCCTCCACTTT
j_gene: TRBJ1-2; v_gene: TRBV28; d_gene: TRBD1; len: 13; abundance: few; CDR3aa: CASSSQGVGGYTF; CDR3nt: TGTGCCAGCAGTTCACAGGGGGTGGGTGGCTACACCTTC
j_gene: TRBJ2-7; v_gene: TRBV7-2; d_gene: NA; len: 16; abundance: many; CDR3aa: CASSLGGRRRSYEQYF; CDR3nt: TGTGCCAGCAGCTTAGGGGGGAGGAGAAGATCTTACGAGCAGTACTTC
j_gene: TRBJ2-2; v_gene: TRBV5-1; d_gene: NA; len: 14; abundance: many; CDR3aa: CASRDPGGAGELFF; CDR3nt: TGCGCCAGCAGGGACCCGGGCGGCGCCGGGGAGCTGTTTTTT
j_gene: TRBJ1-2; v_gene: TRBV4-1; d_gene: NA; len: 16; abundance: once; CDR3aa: CASSLSFRRVDYGYTF; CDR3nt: TGCGCCAGCAGCCTATCGTTCAGGAGGGTCGACTATGGCTACACCTTC
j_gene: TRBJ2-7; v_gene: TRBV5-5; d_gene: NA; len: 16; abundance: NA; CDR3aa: CASSLDPGNSYNEQYF; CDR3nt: TGTGCCAGCAGCTTGGATCCGGGTAACTCCTACAATGAGCAGTACTTC
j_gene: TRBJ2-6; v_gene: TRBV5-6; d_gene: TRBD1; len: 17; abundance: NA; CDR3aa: CASSLRDRGSGANVLTF; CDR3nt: TGTGCCAGCAGCCTCCGGGACAGGGGTTCCGGGGCCAACGTCCTGACTTTC
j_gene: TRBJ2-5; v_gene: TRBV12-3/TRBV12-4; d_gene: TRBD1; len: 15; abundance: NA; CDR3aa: CASSPGDRVWETQYF; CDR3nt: TGTGCCAGCAGTCCAGGGGACAGGGTATGGGAGACCCAGTACTTC
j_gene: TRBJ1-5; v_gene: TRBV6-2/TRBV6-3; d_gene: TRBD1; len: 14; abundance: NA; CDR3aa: CASSGTGGVQPQHF; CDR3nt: TGTGCCAGCAGCGGGACAGGGGGTGTTCAGCCCCAGCATTTT
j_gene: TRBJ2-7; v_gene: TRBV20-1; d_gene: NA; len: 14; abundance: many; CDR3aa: CSATTRVPFYEQYF; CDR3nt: TGCAGTGCGACGACTCGGGTACCATTCTACGAGCAGTACTTC
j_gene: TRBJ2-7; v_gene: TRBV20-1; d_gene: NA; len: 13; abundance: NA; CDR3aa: CSASPGFSYEQYF; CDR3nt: TGCAGTGCTAGTCCCGGTTTCTCCTACGAGCAGTACTTC
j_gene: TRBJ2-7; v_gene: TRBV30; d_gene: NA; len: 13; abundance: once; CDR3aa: CAWRETGRYEQYF; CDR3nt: TGTGCCTGGAGGGAGACAGGTCGCTACGAGCAGTACTTC
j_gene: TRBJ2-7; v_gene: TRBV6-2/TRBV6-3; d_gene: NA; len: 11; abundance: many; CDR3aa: CASSTTGEQYF; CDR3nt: TGTGCCAGCAGTACGACAGGCGAGCAGTACTTC
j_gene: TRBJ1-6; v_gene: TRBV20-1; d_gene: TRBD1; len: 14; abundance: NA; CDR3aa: CSAGRGTGVTPLHF; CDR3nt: TGCAGTGCGGGAAGAGGGACAGGGGTTACACCCCTCCACTTT
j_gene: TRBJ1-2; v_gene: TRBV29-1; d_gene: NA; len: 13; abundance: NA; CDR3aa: CSARSGTMAGYTF; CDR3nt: TGCAGCGCCCGATCCGGGACAATGGCTGGCTACACCTTC
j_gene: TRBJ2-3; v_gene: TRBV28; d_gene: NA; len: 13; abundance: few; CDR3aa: CASSVGSTDMQYF; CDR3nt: TGTGCCAGCAGTGTAGGGTCTACAGATATGCAGTATTTT
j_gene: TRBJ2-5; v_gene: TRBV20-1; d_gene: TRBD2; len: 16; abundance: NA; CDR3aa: CSARGGLAGEGETQYF; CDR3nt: TGCAGTGCTAGAGGGGGACTAGCGGGGGAGGGAGAGACCCAGTACTTC
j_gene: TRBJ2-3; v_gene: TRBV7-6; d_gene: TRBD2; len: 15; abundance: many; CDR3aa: CASSLAGGPGDTQYF; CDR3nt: TGTGCCAGCAGCTTAGCGGGAGGGCCTGGTGATACGCAGTATTTT
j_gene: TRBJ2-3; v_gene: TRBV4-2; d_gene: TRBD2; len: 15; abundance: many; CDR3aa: CASSQVSGGLDTQYF; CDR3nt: TGTGCCAGCAGCCAAGTTAGCGGGGGGTTAGATACGCAGTATTTT
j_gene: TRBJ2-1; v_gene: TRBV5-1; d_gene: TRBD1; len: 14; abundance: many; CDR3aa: CASSMGQGSYEQFF; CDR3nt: TGCGCCAGCAGCATGGGACAGGGTTCGTATGAGCAGTTCTTC
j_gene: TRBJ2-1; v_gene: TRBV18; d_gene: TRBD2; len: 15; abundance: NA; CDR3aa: CASSSASGGNYEQFF; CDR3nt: TGTGCCAGCTCATCCGCTAGCGGGGGGAACTACGAGCAGTTCTTC
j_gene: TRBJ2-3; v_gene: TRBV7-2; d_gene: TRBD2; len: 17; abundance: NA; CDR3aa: CASSLSLAGLPTDTQYF; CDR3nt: TGTGCCAGCAGCTTATCCCTAGCGGGTCTACCCACAGATACGCAGTATTTT
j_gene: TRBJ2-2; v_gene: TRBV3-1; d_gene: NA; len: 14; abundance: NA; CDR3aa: CASSQGQITGELFF; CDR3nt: TGTGCCAGCAGCCAAGGTCAGATCACCGGGGAGCTGTTTTTT
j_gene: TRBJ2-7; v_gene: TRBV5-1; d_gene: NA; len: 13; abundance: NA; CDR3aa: CASSLVGVREQYF; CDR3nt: TGCGCCAGCAGCTTGGTCGGGGTCCGCGAGCAGTACTTC
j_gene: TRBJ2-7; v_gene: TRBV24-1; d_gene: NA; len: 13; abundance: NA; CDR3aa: CATSDSGGTEQYF; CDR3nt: TGTGCCACCAGTGATAGCGGTGGAACCGAGCAGTACTTC
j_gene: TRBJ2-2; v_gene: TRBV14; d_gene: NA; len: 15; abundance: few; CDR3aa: CASSPRVLATGELFF; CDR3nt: TGTGCCAGCAGCCCCCGGGTCCTTGCCACCGGGGAGCTGTTTTTT